Presented here are 29 T cell receptor beta chains from one specimen sequenced in a study of blood T cell repertoires in COVID-19 (dated by TCRdb to 2020 to 2022). Library preparation used the immunoSEQ multiplex PCR assay. TCRdb retrieved this table from immuneACCESS and kept in-frame rearrangements only. Not all clones are present; in checked studies, unresolved V genes account for under half, and no reason is known for the remainder. The sample includes 300,000 to 450,000 clones, with approximately 89% observed a single time. The top ten constitute 1% to 1.5% of the sample. What was sequenced was PBMCs or T cells enriched from blood (not recorded which). The receptors come from a man aged 25 to 40 who had recovered from COVID-19.

The CDR3 here is CSASGGKLFF. The CDR3 DNA follows: TGCAGTGCCTCAGGGGGAAAACTGTTTTTT. This chain connects TRBV20-1 to TRBJ1-4; TRBD1 aligns across 7 bases. The CDR3 is 10 amino acids. Germline-derived CDR1 and CDR2 are DFQATT and SNEGSKA (reference sequence). Trimming took 6 bases from V and 10 from J; bases not matched to a gene: 2.

The chain couples TRBV19 to TRBJ1-2, with 7 bases fitting TRBD1. The CDR3 extends over 12 amino acids. Losses at the gene ends were 10 bases for V and 4 bases for J; bases not matched to a gene: 6. Germline CDR1 reads LNHDA; CDR2 reads SQIVND (reference sequence). CDR3 sequence: CATRQGLYGYTF. The CDR3 region has the DNA TGTGCCACACGACAGGGCCTCTATGGCTACACCTTC.

The chain is built from TRBV5-1 and TRBJ1-1; D is ambiguous. The CDR3 loop spans 14 amino acids. Germline values: CDR1 SGHRS, CDR2 YFSETQ. V was clipped by 0 bases and J by 1 base, with 7 bases between them. The CDR3, as DNA: TGCGCCAGCAGCTTGGAGGCGGCGAACACTGAAGCTTTCTTT. Translated: CASSLEAANTEAFF.

The rearrangement joins TRBV11-2 to TRBJ1-4, with 9 positions matching TRBD1. With 5 bases clipped from V and 7 bases from J, the junction kept 11 bases outside the gene matches. The CDR3 is 16 amino acids. The germline V gene encodes CDR1 SGHAT and CDR2 FQNNGV. CDR3 sequence: CASSPVFGQGTEKLFF. CDR3 nucleotides: TGTGCCAGCAGCCCCGTGTTTGGACAGGGGACTGAAAAACTGTTTTTT.

This clone has a single count. The chain employs TRBV7-9 and TRBJ2-5, with TRBD2 matching 15 bases. Germline lookup yields CDR1 SEHNR and CDR2 FQNEAQ (reference sequence). The CDR3 sequence is 18 residues long. The ends lost 5 bases at V and 8 bases at J; junction bases unmatched: 15. CDR3 sequence: CASSAKGLAGGGPKTQYF. The DNA of the CDR3 is TGTGCCAGCAGCGCGAAGGGACTAGCGGGGGGCGGACCTAAAACCCAGTACTTC.

CDR3 sequence reads: CASSLGGTQETQYF. Here the CDR3 DNA reads TGTGCCAGCAGCTTAGGAGGGACACAAGAGACCCAGTACTTC. This sequence joins TRBV11-1 and TRBJ2-5; a weak D match, TRBD1 (6 bases). V lost 1 base, J lost 2 bases, and 8 bases lay in between. Germline V gene data show CDR1 as SGHAT and CDR2 as FQDESV (reference sequence). The CDR3 loop spans 14 amino acids.

This rearrangement joins TRBV3-1 (or the pseudogene TRBV3-2) to TRBJ1-1; no clear D gene. V was clipped by 4 bases and J by 0 bases, with 9 bases between them. The CDR3 has 14 amino acids. From germline, CDR1 is LGHDT and CDR2 YNNKEL (reference sequence). In nucleotides, the CDR3 is TGTGCCAGCAGCCCGAAGAGGCTGAACACTGAAGCTTTCTTT. It is translated as CASSPKRLNTEAFF.

The V call is TRBV5-1, the J call TRBJ2-7; tentatively, D is TRBD2 (6 bases). The CDR3 totals 14 residues. Germline values: CDR1 SGHRS, CDR2 YFSETQ. V dropped 0 bases and J dropped 2 bases, with 9 bases sitting between them. The CDR3 spells CASSLAGSTYEQYF. The DNA of the CDR3 is TGCGCCAGCAGCTTGGCCGGGAGTACCTACGAGCAGTACTTC.

This chain links TRBV10-1 with TRBJ1-1, with 8 bases aligning to TRBD1. Germline V gene sequence: CDR1 WNHNN, CDR2 SYGVQD (reference sequence). This CDR3 is built from 15 residues. V was pared by 4 bases and J by 1 base, with 5 bases of the junction left unmatched. DNA for the CDR3: TGCGCCAGCAGTGGTGGACAGGGCCAGAACACTGAAGCTTTCTTT. Residues: CASSGGQGQNTEAFF.

This chain connects TRBV6-5 to TRBJ1-6, with D uncertain. The germline V gene has CDR1 MNHEY and CDR2 SVGAGI. V was pared by 4 bases and J by 0 bases, with 7 bases between. CDR3 length: 15 amino acids. CDR3 region: CASSLRSSYNSPLHF. DNA for the CDR3: TGTGCCAGCAGTTTAAGGAGCTCCTATAATTCACCCCTCCACTTT.

The J gene is TRBJ1-2, the V gene TRBV18, with D maybe TRBD1 (6 bases). Trimming left V 3 bases short and J 8 bases short, with 10 bases between. The CDR3 extends over 12 amino acids. Looked up from germline, CDR1 is KGHSH and CDR2 is LQKENI. CDR3 in amino acids: CASSPSGVGYTF. The CDR3 nucleotides are TGTGCCAGCTCACCCTCAGGGGTGGGCTACACCTTC.

The chain couples TRBV7-9 to TRBJ1-4; a weak D match, TRBD1 (6 bases). The ends were cut back, 0 bases at V and 7 bases at J, with 9 bases in the middle. This CDR3 spans 14 amino acids. Germline assignment: CDR1 SEHNR and CDR2 FQNEAQ (reference sequence). CDR3 sequence: CASSLAGAVEKLFF. The CDR3, as DNA: TGTGCCAGCAGCTTAGCGGGGGCGGTTGAAAAACTGTTTTTT.

As to this clone: The sample holds other DNA sequences that translate to the same CDR3. The CDR3 region is CASSQDLSSYEQYF. The CDR3 DNA reads TGTGCCAGCAGCCAAGATCTGAGTTCCTACGAGCAGTACTTC. The V call is TRBV3-1 (or the pseudogene TRBV3-2), the J call TRBJ2-7, with unresolved D. V lost 0 bases and J lost 1, with 7 bases in between. There are 14 residues in the CDR3. In germline, CDR1 is LGHDT, CDR2 YNNKEL (reference sequence).

This rearrangement joins TRBV14 to TRBJ2-5; D call uncertain. Germline V gene lookup returns CDR1 SGHDN and CDR2 FVKESK. This CDR3 spans 12 amino acids. V gave up 5 bases and J gave up 4 bases, with 8 bases separating them. The CDR3 nucleotides read TGTGCCAGCAGCTACAGTCTAGAGACCCAGTACTTC. This translates into CASSYSLETQYF.

The chain links TRBV27 to TRBJ1-3, with D tentatively TRBD1 (6 bases). This CDR3 comprises 14 residues. Germline V lookup: CDR1 MNHEY, CDR2 SMNVEV (reference sequence). V was pared by 6 bases and J by 0 bases, with 9 bases between. The CDR3 DNA reads as TGTGCCAGCAGACAGGGACACTCTGGAAACACCATATATTTT. Protein: CASRQGHSGNTIYF.

J is TRBJ1-5 and V is TRBV20-1, with 8 positions matching TRBD1. The CDR3 is made up of 14 amino acids. With V trimmed by 3 bases and J by 7 bases, 8 bases remained unmatched. The germline V gene encodes CDR1 DFQATT and CDR2 SNEGSKA (reference sequence). The CDR3 DNA reads as TGCAGTGCTAGTACAGGGGGGGATCAGCAGCCCCAGCATTTT. Translated: CSASTGGDQQPQHF.

The chain combines TRBV24-1 with TRBJ2-2, with 7 bases identical to TRBD1. CDR3 size: 17 residues. The germline gives CDR1 KGHDR, CDR2 SFDVKD. V lost 4 bases to trimming and J lost 0 bases; unmatched junction nucleotides: 7. The CDR3 DNA is TGTGCCACCAGTGACTCGGGACAGCCCGCGAACACCGGGGAGCTGTTTTTT. Translating gives CATSDSGQPANTGELFF.

V and J are TRBV7-9 and TRBJ2-7; 7 bases align to TRBD1. The junction had 11 bases not matched to a gene; V was cut back by 0 bases and J by 3 bases. The germline gives CDR1 SEHNR, CDR2 FQNEAQ (reference sequence). The CDR3 has 17 residues. Written as DNA, the CDR3 is TGTGCCAGCAGCTTAGCGGGACGACAGGGTTTGCTCTACGAGCAGTACTTC. Protein: CASSLAGRQGLLYEQYF.

The chain is built from TRBV4-1 and TRBJ1-4, with D unclear. V dropped 8 bases and J dropped 6 bases, with 10 bases sitting between them. The germline V gene encodes CDR1 MGHRA and CDR2 YSYEKL. This CDR3 is built from 12 residues. The DNA for the CDR3 is TGCGCCAGCGGCCGCGGAGATGAAAAACTGTTTTTT. Translated, it gives CASGRGDEKLFF.

This sequence joins TRBV4-1 and TRBJ2-7; maybe TRBD2 (6 bases). The CDR3 has 17 amino acids. Germline V lookup: CDR1 MGHRA, CDR2 YSYEKL. Between the trimmed V and J ends, which lost 4 bases and 3 bases, there was a span of 22 bases. CDR3 nucleotides: TGCGCCAGCAGCCCCACGGTGGGGGACTCGGGAATCTACGAGCAGTACTTC. This sequence encodes CASSPTVGDSGIYEQYF.

The V and J genes are TRBV30 and TRBJ1-5, with a weak D call TRBD1 (5 bases). Germline values: CDR1 GTSNPN, CDR2 SVGIG (reference sequence). This CDR3 region has 14 residues. Trimming removed 3 bases from V and 4 bases from J, with 13 bases in between. Here the CDR3 reads CAWSGVRENQPQHF. The CDR3 DNA sequence: TGTGCCTGGAGCGGCGTCAGGGAAAATCAGCCCCAGCATTTT.

The chain couples TRBV4-1 to TRBJ1-5; the D is unclear. Germline CDR1 is MGHRA and CDR2 is YSYEKL. There are 16 residues in the CDR3. V was shortened by 2 bases and J by 0 bases, with 11 bases between the two germline ends. CDR3 residues: CASSQHISDSNQPQHF. The CDR3 nucleotides are TGCGCCAGCAGCCAACATATCAGCGATAGCAATCAGCCCCAGCATTTT.

Written as DNA, the CDR3 is TGCAGCGTGAAGGAGGGGGCAGGGGCTGGAAACACCATATATTTT. Amino acid sequence: CSVKEGAGAGNTIYF. The J gene is TRBJ1-3, the V gene TRBV29-1, with 7 bases matching TRBD1. The CDR3 consists of 15 residues. V trimming: 6 bases; J trimming: 2 bases; junction bases outside the gene matches: 10. Germline CDR1 is SQVTM and CDR2 is ANQGSEA.

This clone was recorded a few times. This rearrangement joins TRBV19 to TRBJ1-5; 10 positions match TRBD1. Germline V CDR1 and CDR2: LNHDA, SQIVND (reference sequence). With V trimmed by 10 bases and J by 2 bases, 8 bases remained unmatched. The CDR3 length is 15 residues. CDR3 in DNA: TGTGCCACCTCTGACAGGGGGCAGGGCAATCAGCCCCAGCATTTT. It yields the protein CATSDRGQGNQPQHF.

This chain uses TRBV28 with TRBJ1-3; a weak D match, TRBD1 (5 bases). Looked up from germline, CDR1 is MDHEN and CDR2 is SYDVKM. CDR3 length equals 13 residues. V dropped 5 bases and J dropped 9 bases, with 14 bases sitting between them. CDR3 residues: CASSLTEWGTIYF. The CDR3 DNA reads TGTGCCAGCAGTCTGACAGAATGGGGCACCATATATTTT. The whole variable domain, filled in from reference TRBV28 and TRBJ1-3, reads DVKVTQSSRYLVKRTGEKVFLECVQDMDHENMFWYRQDPGLGLRLIYFSYDVKMKEKGDIPEGYSVSREKKERFSLILESASTNQTSMYLCASSLTEWGTIYFGEGSWLTVV.

For this clone: Other DNA sequences in the sample encode the same CDR3. V is TRBV18 and J is TRBJ1-1; D is undetermined. The CDR3 loop spans 13 amino acids. The germline CDR1 and CDR2 sequences are KGHSH and LQKENI. V was cut by 3 bases and J by 3 bases, with 8 bases left in between. CDR3 in DNA: TGTGCCAGCTCACCGGGGAGAGACACTGAAGCTTTCTTT. Protein product: CASSPGRDTEAFF.

V is TRBV10-3 and J is TRBJ2-6, with 9 nucleotides matching TRBD1. The CDR3 is 15 amino acids. V was clipped by 10 bases and J by 3 bases; unmatched bases: 7. Germline V gene lookup returns CDR1 ENHRY and CDR2 SYGVKD. CDR3 sequence (DNA): TGTGCCACGGGGACAGGGAGCTTTGGGGCCAACGTCCTGACTTTC. It yields the protein CATGTGSFGANVLTF.

This sequence joins TRBV19 and TRBJ1-2; D remains ambiguous. Germline assignment: CDR1 LNHDA and CDR2 SQIVND (reference sequence). V was trimmed by 8 bases and J by 4 bases, leaving 14 bases between them. This CDR3 contains 13 residues. In DNA, the CDR3 is TGTGCCAGTTCGTTTCCAGAAAGCTATGGCTACACCTTC. Encoded protein: CASSFPESYGYTF.

V usage is TRBV7-8 and J usage is TRBJ2-2; possibly TRBD2 for D (5 bases). The germline CDR1 and CDR2 sequences are SGHVS and FQNEAQ. The CDR3 has 16 residues. The V gene lost 4 bases and the J gene lost 3 bases, with 15 bases spanning the gap. CDR3 residues: CASSSLGRGDTGELFF. CDR3 in DNA: TGTGCCAGCAGCTCCCTCGGTCGGGGAGACACCGGGGAGCTGTTTTTT.